This TCR beta chain is drawn from a study of blood T cell repertoires in COVID-19. Across the whole study: Both acute and convalescent COVID-19 samples were obtained from the United States, Italy and Spain. T cells, B-cell-depleted T cells, or PBMCs provided the cDNA or gDNA that served as material.

Original processing notes: The assay estimated nucleated cells by amplifying reference gene primers. Generated by immunoSEQ multiplex PCR, the TCRdb table keeps only in-frame clones and is missing some. V and J calls and clone size are copied from that table; D and trimming were computed from the DNA. The table includes 75,000 to 100,000 clones, about 85% detected once. The origin of this receptor is an elderly woman with acute or convalescent COVID-19. Input material: peripheral blood.

CDR3 region: CASSPKQGWSGEKLFF. CDR3 sequence (DNA): TGTGCCAGCAGCCCAAAACAGGGGTGGAGTGGTGAAAAACTGTTTTTT. The genes are TRBV7-9 and TRBJ1-4; 7 bases align to TRBD1. The V gene end was trimmed by 5 bases and the J gene end by 7 bases; junction bases not matched to a gene: 13. The germline V gene has CDR1 SEHNR and CDR2 FQNEAQ (reference sequence). This CDR3 has 16 residues.